This TCR beta chain was found in a study of T-cell reconstitution after alpha-beta-depleted transplantation in children. Using unique molecular identifiers, the investigators prepared the TCRbeta library. TCRdb re-called the PCR reads with MiXCR, one entry per CDR3 protein. The sample yields around 17,000 distinct CDR3 sequences, just over 5% seen once. In its sample, this clonotype ranks as medium-sized. Its antigen remains unidentified. Germline-derived CDR1 and CDR2 are LNHNV and YYDKDF (reference sequence). V lost 4 bases, J lost 6 bases, and 10 bases lay in between. This CDR3 spans 12 amino acids. Findings and limits, study-wide: Surviving recipient T cells and thymic progenitors accounted for the high day-60 TCRbeta diversity observed in some patients.

V is TRBV15 and J is TRBJ2-7, with D unresolved. This clonotype originated in a boy aged 10-17 years with acute lymphoblastic leukemia, due to receive a stem cell transplant. Sequenced here: PBMCs, sampled before TCRalphabeta/CD19-depleted stem cell transplant. The CDR3 DNA reads TGTGCCACCAGCATTATCGGGTCCGAGCAGTACTTC. Residues: CATSIIGSEQYF.